This TCR beta chain came from a study of identical twins. TCRdb used MiXCR to reprocess the 5' RACE reads, holding one entry per CDR3 protein. The top ten hold about 9.1% of the sample, which has 240,000 or so distinct CDR3 sequences, roughly a tenth seen once. Trimming took 3 bases from V and 10 from J, leaving 22 bases between them. In germline, CDR1 is DFQATT, CDR2 SNEGSKA (reference sequence). The length of the CDR3 is 15 residues. This clonotype was picked up many times. This TCR was sampled from a man aged 45 to 65 in good health. The sample consisted of memory T cells sorted from blood. V is TRBV20-1 and J is TRBJ2-1; tentative D call: TRBD1 (6 bases). The CDR3 loop reads CSARDGGQLSMEQFF. The CDR3 nucleotides read TGCAGTGCTAGGGACGGAGGACAGCTTTCAATGGAGCAGTTCTTC.